These 9 T cell receptor beta chains share one sample of origin, sequenced in a study of blood T cell repertoires in COVID-19. Some clones are missing from TCRdb's copy, which holds only in-frame ones; the method was immunoSEQ multiplex PCR. The sample includes approximately 150,000 clones, more than 70% of them seen just once. Sample: peripheral blood. All receptors derive from a human donor in a cohort sampled during active COVID-19.

This chain joins TRBV9 and TRBJ1-3; TRBD1 agrees at 10 bases. Germline CDR1 SGDLS, CDR2 YYNGEE. V trimming: 0 bases; J trimming: 2 bases; junction bases outside the gene matches: 2. The CDR3 sequence is 16 residues long. The CDR3 here is CASSVVGTGAGNTIYF. The CDR3, as DNA: TGTGCCAGCAGCGTAGTTGGGACAGGGGCTGGAAACACCATATATTTT. Complete variable domain (other parts from reference TRBV9 and TRBJ1-3): DSGVTQTPKHLITATGQRVTLRCSPRSGDLSVYWYQQSLDQGLQFLIQYYNGEERAKGNILERFSAQQFPDLHSELNLSSLELGDSALYFCASSVVGTGAGNTIYFGEGSWLTVV.

This sequence joins TRBV5-4 and TRBJ1-1, with D tentatively TRBD1 (6 bases). Per the germline V gene, CDR1 is SGHNT and CDR2 is YYREEE (reference sequence). Between the trimmed V and J ends, which lost 2 bases and 1 base, there was a span of 18 bases. This CDR3 comprises 17 residues. The CDR3 here is CASSFPSSGQRNTEAFF. CDR3 DNA: TGTGCCAGCAGCTTTCCGTCAAGCGGACAGCGGAACACTGAAGCTTTCTTT.

The gene calls are TRBV9 and TRBJ1-5; D gene unclear. V was cut by 0 bases and J by 4 bases, with 5 bases left in between. CDR1 and CDR2 (germline): SGDLS, YYNGEE. The CDR3 is made up of 13 amino acids. The CDR3 spells CASSVAPNQPQHF. The CDR3 DNA reads TGTGCCAGCAGCGTAGCCCCGAATCAGCCCCAGCATTTT. The complete variable domain, with remaining parts taken from reference TRBV9 and TRBJ1-5, reads DSGVTQTPKHLITATGQRVTLRCSPRSGDLSVYWYQQSLDQGLQFLIQYYNGEERAKGNILERFSAQQFPDLHSELNLSSLELGDSALYFCASSVAPNQPQHFGDGTRLSIL.

J is TRBJ1-1 and V is TRBV6-1; 7 bases agree with TRBD1. Germline CDR1 is MNHNS and CDR2 is SASEGT. CDR3 length: 15 amino acids. Trimming took 1 base from V and 10 from J; bases not matched to a gene: 12. CDR3 sequence reads: CASSEVGTVRQVAFF. For the CDR3, the DNA is TGTGCCAGCAGTGAAGTAGGGACAGTCCGGCAGGTAGCTTTCTTT.

V and J are TRBV9 and TRBJ1-6; TRBD1 agrees at 8 bases. Per germline, CDR1 SGDLS and CDR2 YYNGEE. The trim removed 0 bases at V and 10 bases at J, leaving 12 bases unmatched. CDR3 length: 17 residues. The CDR3 DNA follows: TGTGCCAGCAGCGTAGATCCCCAAACAGGGGGGGGATCACCCCTCCACTTT. Translation: CASSVDPQTGGGSPLHF. Filled out from reference TRBV9 and TRBJ1-6, the complete variable domain reads DSGVTQTPKHLITATGQRVTLRCSPRSGDLSVYWYQQSLDQGLQFLIQYYNGEERAKGNILERFSAQQFPDLHSELNLSSLELGDSALYFCASSVDPQTGGGSPLHFGNGTRLTVT.

The chain couples TRBV30 to TRBJ2-7; no firm D call. CDR1 and CDR2 from the germline V gene are GTSNPN and SVGIG (reference sequence). Deletions cut 3 bases from V and 0 bases from J, with 12 bases between. This CDR3 contains 14 residues. The CDR3 region has the DNA TGTGCCTGGAGACGCCCCAGTCTCTCCTACGAGCAGTACTTC. Protein: CAWRRPSLSYEQYF.

The V and J genes are TRBV4-1 and TRBJ1-1; D might be TRBD1 (6 bases). The germline V gene encodes CDR1 MGHRA and CDR2 YSYEKL. With 2 bases removed from V and 0 bases from J, the gap between germline ends came to 10 bases. The CDR3 loop spans 15 amino acids. CDR3 coding DNA: TGCGCCAGCAGCCAATCGTGGACAGTGAACACTGAAGCTTTCTTT. Its protein product is CASSQSWTVNTEAFF.

The gene calls are TRBV27 and TRBJ1-1; 8 bases agree with TRBD1. The CDR3 spans 13 residues. Germline V gene sequence: CDR1 MNHEY, CDR2 SMNVEV (reference sequence). Trimming removed 6 bases from V and 3 bases from J; junction bases left unmatched: 3. DNA of the CDR3: TGTGCCAGCAGCCTACAGGGGGACACTGAAGCTTTCTTT. Residues: CASSLQGDTEAFF.

This clone was seen only once. CDR3 residues: CASSFPGTEAFF. The CDR3 DNA reads as TGTGCCAGCAGCTTCCCGGGCACTGAAGCTTTCTTT. The chain joins TRBV11-2 to TRBJ1-1, with D hard to call. This CDR3 is 12 amino acids long. In germline, CDR1 is SGHAT, CDR2 FQNNGV. V was clipped by 3 bases and J by 4 bases, with 6 bases between them.